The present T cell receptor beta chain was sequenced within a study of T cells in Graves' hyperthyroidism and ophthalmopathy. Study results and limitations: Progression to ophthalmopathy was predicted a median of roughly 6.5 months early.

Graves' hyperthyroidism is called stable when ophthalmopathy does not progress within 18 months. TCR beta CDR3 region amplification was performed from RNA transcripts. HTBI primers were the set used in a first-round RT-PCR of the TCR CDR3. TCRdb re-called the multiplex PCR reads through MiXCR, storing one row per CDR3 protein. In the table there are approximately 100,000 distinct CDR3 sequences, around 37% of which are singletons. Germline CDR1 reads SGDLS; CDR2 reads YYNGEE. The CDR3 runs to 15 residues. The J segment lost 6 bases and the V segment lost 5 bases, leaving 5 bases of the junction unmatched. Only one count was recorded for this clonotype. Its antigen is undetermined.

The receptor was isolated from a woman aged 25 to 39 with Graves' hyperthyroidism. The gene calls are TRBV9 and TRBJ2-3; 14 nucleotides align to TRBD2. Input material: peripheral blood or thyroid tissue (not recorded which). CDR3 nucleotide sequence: TGTGCCAGCAGGGCCGGGACTAGCGGGAGTGATACGCAGTATTTT. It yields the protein CASRAGTSGSDTQYF.